A selection of T cell receptor beta chains follows, all from one sample in a study of cytomegalovirus exposure and HLA in healthy donors. Sequencing was performed with immunoSEQ multiplex PCR; in TCRdb, only in-frame clones are kept and a portion is missing. The sample yields fewer than 200,000 clones, around nine tenths seen once. What was sequenced was PBMCs. These TCRs come from a man aged 25 to 40 in good health and CMV-seropositive. Each CDR3 is given with its conserved first and last residue.

j_call	v_call	cdr3_aa
TRBJ2-7	TRBV5-4	CASRTSGGYYEQYF
TRBJ1-2	TRBV5-1	CASSLVLGPLDGYTF
TRBJ2-5	TRBV5-8	CASSLASQVQETQYF
TRBJ1-3	TRBV7-6	CASSDRQGNTIYF
TRBJ1-1	TRBV11-2	CASSLDIPRGNEAFF
TRBJ2-7	TRBV7-9	CASSLLGTLYEQYF
TRBJ1-1	TRBV6-1	CAGGPRNTEAFF
TRBJ2-7	TRBV14	CASSRLGTGVAYEQYF
TRBJ2-7	TRBV5-1	CASSSTQGIPRVQYF
TRBJ1-4	TRBV9	CASSVGQDDYEKLFF
TRBJ2-2	TRBV27	CASRRQGPGGGELFF
TRBJ1-1	TRBV19	CASSILGGTEAFF
TRBJ2-7	TRBV5-6	CASSRTATGIVGEQYF
TRBJ2-1	TRBV11-3	CASSVGDEQFF
TRBJ2-7	TRBV5-1	CASSLEVPYEQYF
TRBJ2-7	TRBV7-9	CASSSRTGTSGAEQYF
TRBJ1-2	TRBV2	CASSDRGVGYTF
TRBJ1-5	TRBV5-6	CASSRDGRNQPQHF
TRBJ1-5	TRBV7-2	CASSLRGALNQPQHF
TRBJ2-7	TRBV5-4	CASSLLGVYEQYF
TRBJ1-5	TRBV6-1	CATRTSGGNQPQHF
TRBJ2-7	TRBV6-5	CASSYGRAVDEQYF
TRBJ2-7	TRBV11-1	CASSVDGAYEQYF
TRBJ2-4	TRBV2	CASRGLAKNIQYF
TRBJ2-5	TRBV6-9	CASICRLPWETQYF
TRBJ1-1	TRBV20-1	CSASPDTEAFF
TRBJ1-4	TRBV28	CASSLGGSLEKLFF
TRBJ1-1	TRBV7-2	CASSATGWDAEAFF
TRBJ1-3	TRBV25-1	CASSDWNSGNTIYF
TRBJ1-1	TRBV7-9	CASSLVSGVVEAFF
TRBJ2-2	TRBV5-1	CASSFGSPTGELFF
TRBJ2-1	TRBV7-6	CASSYRTGEYNEQFF